One sample yielded the 20 T cell receptor beta chains listed below, sequenced in a study of radiotherapy plus CTLA-4 blockade in lung cancer (dated by TCRdb to about 2018). Libraries were constructed by the immunoSEQ multiplex PCR assay. The table comes from immuneACCESS by way of TCRdb, which keeps in-frame sequences with V and J called. Part of the clones is missing from these tables; in studies checked, under half for an unresolved V gene and the rest for unknown reasons. The sample contains some 30,000 clones, under 85% of them found a single time. The leading ten clones occupy roughly 13% of the sample. This specimen was peripheral blood, taken from a patient treated with radiotherapy plus ipilimumab. The receptors shown here come from a human donor with non-small cell lung cancer that progressed on radiotherapy plus ipilimumab.

This sequence joins TRBV30 and TRBJ1-2; D uncertain. The CDR3 loop spans 14 amino acids. V shed 7 bases and J shed 2 bases, with 17 bases lying between them. In germline, CDR1 is GTSNPN, CDR2 SVGIG (reference sequence). CDR3 sequence: CALQGLVPNYGYTF. The CDR3 region has the DNA TGTGCCTTACAAGGGTTAGTTCCAAACTATGGCTACACCTTC. The full variable domain, rest sourced from reference TRBV30 and TRBJ1-2, is SQTIHQWPATLVQPVGSPLSLECTVEGTSNPNLYWYRQAAGRGLQLLFYSVGIGQISSEVPQNLSASRPQDRQFILSSKKLLLSDSGFYLCALQGLVPNYGYTFGSGTRLTVV.

The rearrangement uses TRBV27 and TRBJ1-1, with unresolved D. CDR1 is MNHEY and CDR2 is SMNVEV in the germline V gene (reference sequence). The V and J ends lost 8 bases and 8 bases respectively, with 18 bases between them. The CDR3 spans 13 residues. CDR3 loop: CASRRGEAEEAFF. The CDR3 DNA is TGTGCCAGCCGCCGGGGTGAGGCTGAAGAAGCTTTCTTT.

Remarks on this clone: The sample contains more than one DNA sequence encoding this CDR3. V is TRBV4-1 and J is TRBJ1-6, with D possibly TRBD1 on 6 matching bases. Germline assignment: CDR1 MGHRA and CDR2 YSYEKL. CDR3 size: 16 residues. The V end lost 0 bases, the J end lost 6 bases, and 12 bases lay between the germline ends. In DNA form, the CDR3 reads TGCGCCAGCAGCCAAGAACCAGGGGAAGGTAATTCACCCCTCCACTTT. It is translated as CASSQEPGEGNSPLHF.

V and J are TRBV11-1 and TRBJ1-4, with 9 bases lining up with TRBD1. The CDR3 covers 16 residues. The junction had 8 bases not matched to a gene; V was cut back by 2 bases and J by 7 bases. The V gene's germline CDR1 is SGHAT and CDR2 FQDESV (reference sequence). CDR3 sequence reads: CASSLTTGGNREKLFF. The DNA for the CDR3 is TGTGCCAGCAGCTTAACTACAGGGGGCAATCGTGAAAAACTGTTTTTT. Using reference TRBV11-1 and TRBJ1-4 for the parts outside the CDR3, the full variable domain is EAEVAQSPRYKITEKSQAVAFWCDPISGHATLYWYRQILGQGPELLVQFQDESVVDDSQLPKDRFSAERLKGVDSTLKIQPAELGDSAMYLCASSLTTGGNREKLFFGSGTQLSVL.

The chain uses TRBV28 and TRBJ2-2; TRBD2 matches 10 bases. The CDR3 sequence is 16 residues long. Germline values: CDR1 MDHEN, CDR2 SYDVKM. V dropped 4 bases and J dropped 7; count of bases not matched to a gene: 9. CDR3 DNA: TGTGCCAGCAGTTATGGGCTAGCGGGAGTGGTCGGGGAGCTGTTTTTT. Protein: CASSYGLAGVVGELFF.

In nucleotides, the CDR3 is TGTGCCAGCAGTTCCCGGGAGGCGGGCTACACCTTC. Residues: CASSSREAGYTF. This chain links TRBV28 with TRBJ1-2, with no clear D. Germline assignment: CDR1 MDHEN and CDR2 SYDVKM. Trimming shortened V by 4 bases and J by 8 bases, and 11 bases separated the two germline ends. This CDR3 region has 12 residues.

This chain joins TRBV10-2 and TRBJ2-2; 10 nucleotides agree with TRBD2. The CDR3 length is 14 residues. Germline CDR1 reads WSHSY; CDR2 reads SAAADI. Trimming took 6 bases from V and 5 from J; bases not matched to a gene: 3. CDR3 sequence (DNA): TGCGCCAGCAGAGGACTAGCGGTTACCGGGGAGCTGTTTTTT. Protein: CASRGLAVTGELFF.

The chain employs TRBV5-1 and TRBJ2-5; 7 positions match TRBD2. Germline-derived CDR1 and CDR2 are SGHRS and YFSETQ. This CDR3 has 14 residues. The V segment lost 0 bases and the J segment 6 bases; nucleotides outside the gene matches: 5. The DNA of the CDR3 is TGCGCCAGCAGCTTGGAGGACGGGAGGCAGACCCAGTACTTC. It codes for CASSLEDGRQTQYF.

The chain links TRBV11-1 to TRBJ1-2; no definite D call. The CDR3 contains 14 residues. The V and J ends lost 5 bases and 3 bases respectively, with 13 bases between them. The germline gives CDR1 SGHAT, CDR2 FQDESV (reference sequence). This CDR3 reads CASSGGETYYGYTF. CDR3 nucleotides: TGTGCCAGCAGCGGCGGGGAGACCTACTATGGCTACACCTTC.

The chain combines TRBV15 with TRBJ1-1, with D unresolved. This CDR3 has 16 amino acids. Trimming took 6 bases from V and 0 from J, leaving 17 bases between them. Looked up from germline, CDR1 is LNHNV and CDR2 is YYDKDF (reference sequence). CDR3 sequence reads: CATRALWTGVNTEAFF. Here the CDR3 DNA reads TGTGCCACCAGAGCGTTATGGACCGGGGTGAACACTGAAGCTTTCTTT.

V and J are TRBV28 and TRBJ1-5; D is possibly TRBD1 (6 bases). Trimming took off 2 bases at V and 7 bases at J, with 12 bases between the two ends. CDR1 is MDHEN and CDR2 is SYDVKM in the germline V gene. The CDR3 contains 14 residues. The CDR3 region has the DNA TGTGCCAGCAGTTTAATGGGGGGCTTACAGCCCCAGCATTTT. This sequence encodes CASSLMGGLQPQHF. The whole variable domain, filled in from reference TRBV28 and TRBJ1-5, reads DVKVTQSSRYLVKRTGEKVFLECVQDMDHENMFWYRQDPGLGLRLIYFSYDVKMKEKGDIPEGYSVSREKKERFSLILESASTNQTSMYLCASSLMGGLQPQHFGDGTRLSIL.

The rearrangement uses TRBV7-3 and TRBJ1-1, with D possibly being TRBD1 (5 bases). V lost 5 bases and J 6 bases, leaving 7 bases between the germline ends. This CDR3 comprises 11 residues. CDR1 and CDR2 from the germline V gene are SGHTA and FQGTGA. The CDR3 nucleotides are TGTGCCAGCAGCCAGGGAGCTGAAGCTTTCTTT. Translation gives CASSQGAEAFF.

The chain uses TRBV5-1 and TRBJ2-2; 8 bases map to TRBD1. Trimming cost V 4 bases and J 6 bases; bases outside gene matches: 5. CDR3 length: 14 residues. Germline V gene data show CDR1 as SGHRS and CDR2 as YFSETQ. CDR3 protein: CASSPDRVAGELFF. In DNA, the CDR3 is TGCGCCAGCAGCCCGGACAGGGTGGCCGGGGAGCTGTTTTTT.

CDR3: CASSHPTGQGATEAFF. CDR3 DNA sequence: TGTGCCAGCAGCCACCCTACTGGACAGGGGGCCACTGAAGCTTTCTTT. The chain links TRBV7-9 to TRBJ1-1; 11 bases fit TRBD1. This CDR3 contains 16 residues. Germline-derived CDR1 and CDR2 are SEHNR and FQNEAQ (reference sequence). After removal of 5 bases from V and 4 bases from J, the junction contained 9 bases not matched to a gene.

This chain uses TRBV6-1 with TRBJ1-1; a possible D gene is TRBD1 (5 bases). Germline CDR1 reads MNHNS; CDR2 reads SASEGT. V gave up 5 bases and J gave up 1 base, with 11 bases separating them. CDR3 size: 14 residues. The DNA of the CDR3 is TGTGCCAGCAGTTCCCGGGACGGGAACACTGAAGCTTTCTTT. This encodes CASSSRDGNTEAFF.

CDR3 DNA sequence: TGTGCCAGCAGCTTGGCAGGACCCGGGGAGCTGTTTTTT. Its translation: CASSLAGPGELFF. V gene TRBV5-6 combines with J gene TRBJ2-2; no firm D call. With 0 bases removed from V and 6 bases from J, the gap between germline ends came to 6 bases. The CDR3 consists of 13 residues. Germline CDR1 and CDR2: SGHDT and YYEEEE.

This clone has only a few counts. The chain has TRBV13 and TRBJ1-1, with D maybe TRBD1 (5 bases). CDR3 length equals 13 residues. The germline V gene encodes CDR1 PRHDT and CDR2 FYEKMQ (reference sequence). V was trimmed by 5 bases and J by 10 bases, leaving 17 bases between them. The CDR3 DNA is TGTGCCAGCAGCGAGCAAGGGGACCTAGGAGCTTTCTTT. It is translated as CASSEQGDLGAFF.

The chain employs TRBV5-1 and TRBJ2-7, with D possibly being TRBD2 (5 bases). The germline V gene has CDR1 SGHRS and CDR2 YFSETQ. V was clipped by 1 base and J by 2 bases, with 7 bases between them. This CDR3 has 13 amino acids. This CDR3 reads CASSLSGPYEQYF. The CDR3 nucleotides read TGCGCCAGCAGCTTGAGCGGTCCCTACGAGCAGTACTTC.

V and J are TRBV9 and TRBJ1-2, with D perhaps matching TRBD1 (5 bases). Germline CDR1 is SGDLS and CDR2 is YYNGEE. This CDR3 spans 18 amino acids. V was clipped by 0 bases and J by 0 bases, with 18 bases between them. CDR3 in amino acids: CASSVVPGPMPANYGYTF. The CDR3 DNA is TGTGCCAGCAGCGTAGTGCCAGGGCCCATGCCCGCTAACTATGGCTACACCTTC.

V is TRBV6-5 and J is TRBJ1-4, with a possible D match to TRBD1 (5 bases). V lost 6 bases and J 6 bases, leaving 17 bases between the germline ends. The germline V gene has CDR1 MNHEY and CDR2 SVGAGI. The CDR3 is 15 amino acids. DNA for the CDR3: TGTGCCAGCAGACCAACAGGATTTTGGGATGAAAAACTGTTTTTT. Its translation: CASRPTGFWDEKLFF.